These 2 T cell receptor beta chains came from one sample sequenced in a study of long-term antiretroviral therapy in people with HIV (dated by TCRdb to between 2021 and 2024). The immunoSEQ hsTCRB v3.0 assay was used at survey level resolution to sequence the TRB variable region. The table was pulled from immuneACCESS by TCRdb, which kept in-frame rearrangements only. Such tables lose some clones; where checked, under half of the loss comes from unresolved V genes, and the rest has no known cause. For this sample the table gives roughly 34,000 clones, of which about 85% were detected only once. The ten biggest clones cover around 4.6% of the sample. The sequencing used unsorted PBMCs, collected just over 2.7 years before starting antiretroviral therapy. These receptors were taken from a woman in her twenties or thirties with HIV.

The chain links TRBV9 to TRBJ2-2; D is unresolved. The CDR3 sequence is 13 residues long. Trimming removed 0 bases at V and 5 bases at J, with 5 bases between. Per germline, CDR1 SGDLS and CDR2 YYNGEE. The CDR3 DNA reads as TGTGCCAGCAGCGTAGAACTAACCGGGGAGCTGTTTTTT. Amino acid sequence: CASSVELTGELFF.

The J gene is TRBJ2-7, the V gene TRBV6-1, with D maybe TRBD2 (6 bases). The length of the CDR3 is 15 residues. Germline V gene sequence: CDR1 MNHNS, CDR2 SASEGT. Trimming left V 11 bases short and J 1 base short, with 21 bases between. The CDR3 DNA reads as TGTGCCGGGGGTTATGGCGGGGTGGAGTCCTACGAGCAGTACTTC. Translation: CAGGYGGVESYEQYF.